Listed here is a single TCR beta chain. This sample was taken from a study of CD4 and CD8 cells across lung adenocarcinoma regions. TCRdb recomputed calls from the PCR reads with MiXCR, one row per CDR3 protein. Here the sample spans 13,000 or so distinct CDR3 sequences, about half being singletons. Germline CDR1 is MGHDK and CDR2 is SYGVNS. Trimming took 5 bases from V and 1 from J, leaving 17 bases between them. This CDR3 has 16 residues. Sequencing was done on a sample of CD8+ T cells from the margin of a lung tumor. The chain employs TRBV25-1 and TRBJ2-5, with D hard to call. This sequence originates from a male donor with lung adenocarcinoma. The CD4 and CD8 labels of this study may be unreliable. The CDR3 spells CASSNNPGPPQETQYF. As DNA, the CDR3 is TGTGCCAGCAGTAACAACCCGGGCCCTCCCCAAGAGACCCAGTACTTC.